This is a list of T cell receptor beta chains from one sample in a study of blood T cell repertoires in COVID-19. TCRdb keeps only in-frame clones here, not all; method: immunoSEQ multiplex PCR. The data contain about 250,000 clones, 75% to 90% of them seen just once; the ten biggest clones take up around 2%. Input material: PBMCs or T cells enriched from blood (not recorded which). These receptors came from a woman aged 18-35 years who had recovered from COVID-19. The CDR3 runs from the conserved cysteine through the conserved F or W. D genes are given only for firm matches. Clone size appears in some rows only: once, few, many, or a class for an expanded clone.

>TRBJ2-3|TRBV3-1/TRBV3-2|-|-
CASSPGPGDTQYF
TGTGCCAGCAGTCCCGGGCCGGGGGATACGCAGTATTTT
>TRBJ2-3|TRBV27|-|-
CASSRSTVRASTDTQYF
TGTGCCAGCAGTCGCTCGACTGTTAGAGCGAGCACAGATACGCAGTATTTT
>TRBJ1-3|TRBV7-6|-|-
CASSQGSGSISGNTIYF
TGTGCCAGCAGCCAGGGGTCCGGGTCAATCTCTGGAAACACCATATATTTT
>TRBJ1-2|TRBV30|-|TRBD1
CAWTLQTGGYGYTF
TGTGCCTGGACCCTACAGACAGGGGGCTATGGCTACACCTTC
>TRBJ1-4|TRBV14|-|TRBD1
CASSLWTGAETGGEKLFF
TGTGCCAGCAGCCTCTGGACAGGGGCAGAAACCGGGGGTGAAAAACTGTTTTTT
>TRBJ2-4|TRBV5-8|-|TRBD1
CASSTGTVNIQYF
TGTGCCAGCAGCACCGGGACAGTAAACATTCAGTACTTC
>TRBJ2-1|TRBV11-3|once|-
CASSPRQGTTDNEQFF
TGTGCCAGCAGCCCCCGGCAGGGCACGACGGACAATGAGCAGTTCTTC
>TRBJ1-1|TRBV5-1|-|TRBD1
CASSIGTVNTEAFF
TGCGCCAGCAGCATCGGGACAGTGAACACTGAAGCTTTCTTT
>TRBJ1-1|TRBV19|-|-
CASSPPGSFEAFF
TGTGCCAGTAGTCCCCCAGGGTCCTTTGAAGCTTTCTTT
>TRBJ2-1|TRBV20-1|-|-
CSASLDLRRNEQFF
TGCAGTGCTAGTTTGGACTTGCGCCGCAATGAGCAGTTCTTC
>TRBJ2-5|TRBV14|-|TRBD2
CASSQGASGQETQYF
TGTGCCAGCAGCCAAGGGGCTAGCGGCCAAGAGACCCAGTACTTC
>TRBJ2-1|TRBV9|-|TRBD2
CASTVAGESYNEQFF
TGTGCCAGCACCGTAGCGGGGGAATCCTACAATGAGCAGTTCTTC
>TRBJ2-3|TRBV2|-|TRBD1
CASRGTVYTDTQYF
TGTGCCAGCAGAGGGACAGTCTACACAGATACGCAGTATTTT
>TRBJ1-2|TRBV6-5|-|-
CASSYSTGAGYTF
TGTGCCAGCAGTTACTCCACAGGCGCTGGCTACACCTTC
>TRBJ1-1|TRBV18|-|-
CASSPRRAFGEAFF
TGTGCCAGCTCACCACGACGCGCCTTCGGGGAAGCTTTCTTT
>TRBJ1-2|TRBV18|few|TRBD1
CASSLDRAYGYTF
TGTGCCAGCTCACTGGACAGGGCCTATGGCTACACCTTC
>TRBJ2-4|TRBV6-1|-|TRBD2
CASSEILGLAGGSKNIQYF
TGTGCCAGCAGTGAAATACTCGGACTAGCGGGGGGCTCCAAAAACATTCAGTACTTC
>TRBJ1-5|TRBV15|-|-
CATSRGLQGPQHF
TGTGCCACCAGCAGGGGCCTACAGGGACCCCAGCATTTT
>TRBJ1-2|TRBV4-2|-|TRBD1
CASSQRGQGYNYGYTF
TGTGCCAGCAGCCAACGGGGACAGGGGTATAACTATGGCTACACCTTC
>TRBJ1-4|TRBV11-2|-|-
CASSLDGGGNEKLFF
TGTGCCAGCAGCTTAGATGGGGGGGGTAATGAAAAACTGTTTTTT
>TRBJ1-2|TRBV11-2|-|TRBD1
CASKTTGDGGYTF
TGTGCCAGTAAAACCACAGGGGATGGTGGCTACACCTTC
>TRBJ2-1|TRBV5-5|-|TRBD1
CASSFQGALINEQFF
TGTGCCAGCAGCTTCCAGGGGGCACTGATCAATGAGCAGTTCTTC
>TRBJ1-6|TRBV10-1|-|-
CASSRTGNSPLHF
TGCGCCAGCAGTAGAACAGGGAATTCACCCCTCCACTTT
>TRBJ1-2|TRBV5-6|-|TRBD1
CASSSAVTGGYGYTF
TGTGCCAGCAGCTCTGCCGTAACAGGGGGCTATGGCTACACCTTC
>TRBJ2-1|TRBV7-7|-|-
CASGSGGLDNEQFF
TGTGCTAGCGGTTCGGGCGGGCTCGACAATGAGCAGTTCTTC
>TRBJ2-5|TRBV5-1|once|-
CASSLIQATKTQYF
TGCGCCAGCAGCCTCATACAGGCTACGAAGACCCAGTACTTC
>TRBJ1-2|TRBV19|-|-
CASKPPRTERVYGYTF
TGTGCCAGTAAACCGCCGAGGACAGAGAGAGTCTATGGCTACACCTTC
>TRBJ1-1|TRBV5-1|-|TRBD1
CASSRTGTGGTEAFF
TGCGCCAGCAGCCGTACCGGGACAGGGGGCACTGAAGCTTTCTTT
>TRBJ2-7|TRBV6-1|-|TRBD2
CASSELSGGSSSYEQYF
TGTGCCAGCAGTGAACTATCCGGGGGGTCGAGCTCCTACGAGCAGTACTTC
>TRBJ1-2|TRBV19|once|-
CASSIESGLSYGYTF
TGTGCCAGTAGTATAGAGTCTGGCCTGTCCTATGGCTACACCTTC
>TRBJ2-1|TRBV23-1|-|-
CASSHSQGREQFF
TGCGCCAGCAGTCACTCCCAGGGGCGCGAGCAGTTCTTC
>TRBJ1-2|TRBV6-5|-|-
CASSYSTSGYPHGYTF
TGTGCCAGCAGTTACTCGACTTCGGGGTACCCCCATGGCTACACCTTC
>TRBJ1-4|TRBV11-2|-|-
CASSLGVRANEKLFF
TGTGCCAGCAGCTTAGGAGTCAGGGCGAATGAAAAACTGTTTTTT
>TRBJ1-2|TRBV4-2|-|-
CASSQDLGEIGYGYTF
TGTGCCAGCAGCCAAGATTTGGGCGAGATCGGCTATGGCTACACCTTC
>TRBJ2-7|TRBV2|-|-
CASSLNGAPSYEQYF
TGTGCCAGCAGCCTTAATGGGGCGCCCTCCTACGAGCAGTACTTC
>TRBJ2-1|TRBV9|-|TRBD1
CASSVVPGTGDNEQFF
TGTGCCAGCAGCGTAGTCCCCGGGACAGGAGACAATGAGCAGTTCTTC
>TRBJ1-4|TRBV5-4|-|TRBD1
CASSPGQGADNEKLFF
TGTGCCAGCAGCCCGGGACAGGGGGCCGATAATGAAAAACTGTTTTTT
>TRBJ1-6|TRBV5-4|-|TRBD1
CASSLGTGGSSPLHF
TGTGCCAGCAGCTTGGGGACAGGGGGTAGCTCACCCCTCCACTTT
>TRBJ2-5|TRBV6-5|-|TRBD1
CASRADRGPETQYF
TGTGCCAGCAGGGCTGACAGGGGGCCGGAGACCCAGTACTTC
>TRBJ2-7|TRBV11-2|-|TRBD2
CASSLVRLAGAYEQYF
TGTGCCAGCAGCTTAGTCAGGCTAGCGGGGGCCTACGAGCAGTACTTC
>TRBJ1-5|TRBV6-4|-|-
CASSDSGVYSNQPQHF
TGTGCCAGCAGTGACTCGGGAGTATATAGCAATCAGCCCCAGCATTTT
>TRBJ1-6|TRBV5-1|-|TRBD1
CASSSGTGNPPLHF
TGCGCCAGCAGCTCCGGGACAGGGAATCCACCCCTCCACTTT
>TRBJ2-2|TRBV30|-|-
CAWSVMALRGGGELFF
TGTGCCTGGAGTGTAATGGCTCTCAGGGGCGGCGGGGAGCTGTTTTTT
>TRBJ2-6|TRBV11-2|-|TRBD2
CASSLTSGGAGANVLTF
TGTGCCAGCAGCTTAACTAGCGGGGGGGCTGGGGCCAACGTCCTGACTTTC
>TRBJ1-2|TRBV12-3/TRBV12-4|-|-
CASSPDTYGYTF
TGTGCCAGCAGTCCTGACACCTATGGCTACACCTTC
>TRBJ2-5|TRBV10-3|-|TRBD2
CAISDPGRVGETQYF
TGTGCCATCAGTGACCCTGGGAGGGTTGGAGAGACCCAGTACTTC
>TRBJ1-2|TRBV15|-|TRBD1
CATTDRGQVGGYTF
TGTGCCACCACGGACAGGGGGCAAGTTGGTGGCTACACCTTC
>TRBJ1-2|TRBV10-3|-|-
CAISESGGRSSYGYTF
TGTGCCATCAGTGAGTCGGGGGGGCGATCTAGCTATGGCTACACCTTC
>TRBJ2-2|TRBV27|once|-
CASSFLSLGGHGELFF
TGTGCCAGCAGTTTTCTATCGTTAGGAGGGCACGGGGAGCTGTTTTTT
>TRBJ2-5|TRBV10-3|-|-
CASSPGTAGETQYF
TGTGCCTCTTCCCCGGGTACGGCGGGGGAGACCCAGTACTTC
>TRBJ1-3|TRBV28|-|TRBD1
CASSPETGVLFKSSGNTIYF
TGTGCCAGCAGTCCCGAGACAGGGGTCTTATTCAAAAGCTCTGGAAACACCATATATTTT
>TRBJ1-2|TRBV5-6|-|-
CASLTYSQGPGGYTF
TGTGCCAGCCTAACATACAGTCAGGGGCCGGGTGGCTACACCTTC
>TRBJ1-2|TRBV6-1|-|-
CASSEVVRGFGYTF
TGTGCCAGCAGTGAAGTAGTCAGGGGTTTCGGCTACACCTTC
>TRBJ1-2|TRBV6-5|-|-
CASSQDYSGLYGYTF
TGTGCCAGCAGCCAGGATTATTCCGGTCTCTATGGCTACACCTTC
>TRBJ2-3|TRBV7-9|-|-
CASSSDFSTDTQYF
TGTGCCAGCAGCTCGGACTTTTCCACAGATACGCAGTATTTT
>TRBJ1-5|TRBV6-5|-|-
CASSLLGSNQPQHF
TGTGCCAGCAGCCTACTCGGGAGCAATCAGCCCCAGCATTTT
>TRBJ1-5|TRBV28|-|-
CASTWGGLGQPQHF
TGTGCCAGCACCTGGGGGGGCTTGGGTCAGCCCCAGCATTTT
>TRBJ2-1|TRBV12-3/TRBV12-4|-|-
CASSLSAYNEQFF
TGTGCCAGCAGTTTAAGTGCGTACAATGAGCAGTTCTTC
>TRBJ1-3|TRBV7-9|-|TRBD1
CASSQSQGANTIYF
TGTGCCAGCAGCCAATCACAGGGGGCAAACACCATATATTTT
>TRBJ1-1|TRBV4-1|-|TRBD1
CASSQDRTGLNTEAFF
TGCGCCAGCAGCCAAGACCGGACAGGTTTGAACACTGAAGCTTTCTTT